Listed here are 18 T cell receptor beta chains from one sample, sequenced in a study of beta chain features in type 1 diabetes. The study, taken as a whole, reports: All four CD4+ subsets of Type 1 diabetes patients contained TCRB CDR3s that were moderately but significantly shorter.

Expressed TCRB transcripts were sequenced because the entire RNA isolate underwent reverse transcription. The protocol was immunoSEQ multiplex PCR, while the TCRdb copy is restricted to in-frame clones and leaves out a portion. Of 150,000 to 200,000 clones listed, roughly 8% were seen once; the top ten hold under 0.6%. These TCRs are of unknown antigen specificity. The sequencing input was central memory CD4+ T cells from blood. The receptors originated from a man aged 18 to 35 with type 1 diabetes.

The genes are TRBV29-1 and TRBJ2-1; TRBD2 matches 8 bases. CDR1 and CDR2 (germline): SQVTM, ANQGSEA. V lost 4 bases and J lost 4; bases outside the gene matches: 6. This CDR3 region has 14 residues. Here the CDR3 reads CSVAYSGRYNEQFF. The CDR3 coding sequence is TGCAGCGTTGCCTACAGCGGGAGATACAATGAGCAGTTCTTC.

The chain employs TRBV25-1 and TRBJ1-2; TRBD1 agrees at 7 bases. The junction had 7 bases not matched to a gene; V was cut back by 6 bases and J by 6 bases. The CDR3 runs to 13 residues. Germline loops: CDR1 MGHDK, CDR2 SYGVNS. This CDR3 is CASRTGTRDGYTF. In DNA form, the CDR3 reads TGTGCCAGCAGGACAGGGACAAGGGATGGCTACACCTTC.

The CDR3 bases are TGTGCCATCAGTGGCGGGACAGGAGCCCCCTATAATTCACCCCTCCACTTT. This translates into CAISGGTGAPYNSPLHF. The V and J genes are TRBV10-3 and TRBJ1-6; TRBD1 matches 8 bases. The CDR3 is made up of 17 amino acids. The trim removed 4 bases at V and 2 bases at J, leaving 7 bases unmatched. CDR1 ENHRY and CDR2 SYGVKD come from the germline V gene.

V and J are TRBV4-3 and TRBJ2-7; D may be TRBD1 (5 bases). From germline, CDR1 is LGHNA and CDR2 YSLEER. This CDR3 region has 17 residues. The germline V and J ends were trimmed by 1 base and 0 bases, with 16 bases remaining between them. CDR3 amino acids: CASSQAWGTSSSYEQYF. CDR3 in DNA: TGCGCCAGCAGCCAAGCTTGGGGCACATCGAGCTCCTACGAGCAGTACTTC.

This clone was observed a handful of times. V usage is TRBV27 and J usage is TRBJ1-1, with 8 bases matching TRBD1. The germline V gene encodes CDR1 MNHEY and CDR2 SMNVEV (reference sequence). The CDR3 has 15 amino acids. V was clipped by 5 bases and J by 3 bases; unmatched bases: 8. DNA of the CDR3: TGTGCCAGCAGTCCTCCAGGGGGCCGTGACACTGAAGCTTTCTTT. Translated, it gives CASSPPGGRDTEAFF.

This clone has ten or more counts. The rearrangement uses TRBV29-1 and TRBJ2-3; D is possibly TRBD2 (5 bases). The V gene lost 3 bases and the J gene lost 4 bases, with 11 bases spanning the gap. Germline V lookup: CDR1 SQVTM, CDR2 ANQGSEA. This CDR3 spans 13 amino acids. The CDR3 coding sequence is TGCAGCGTTGACGACCTAGCTGCAGATACGCAGTATTTT. The encoded protein is CSVDDLAADTQYF.

The J gene is TRBJ2-2, the V gene TRBV6-5; maybe TRBD1 (6 bases). The ends were cut back, 5 bases at V and 4 bases at J, with 11 bases in the middle. This CDR3 has 14 amino acids. Germline V gene sequence: CDR1 MNHEY, CDR2 SVGAGI. CDR3 coding DNA: TGTGCCAGCAGTCCTAGGGGGAGCACCGGGGAGCTGTTTTTT. Protein: CASSPRGSTGELFF.

This clone came up a few times. The chain carries TRBV19 and TRBJ2-2, with D possibly being TRBD1 (5 bases). The CDR3 runs 15 residues. The V gene lost 6 bases and the J gene lost 2 bases, with 13 bases spanning the gap. Germline assignment: CDR1 LNHDA and CDR2 SQIVND (reference sequence). CDR3 sequence: CASSRTGYNTGELFF. DNA of the CDR3: TGTGCCAGTAGCCGCACAGGTTACAACACCGGGGAGCTGTTTTTT.

The gene calls are TRBV30 and TRBJ2-1; no firm D call. With 5 bases removed from V and 0 bases from J, the gap between germline ends came to 5 bases. The V gene's germline CDR1 is GTSNPN and CDR2 SVGIG (reference sequence). This CDR3 spans 12 amino acids. The CDR3 DNA is TGTGCCTGGGGCACCTCCTACAATGAGCAGTTCTTC. Translating gives CAWGTSYNEQFF.

CDR3 DNA: TGTGCCAGCTCAATGACAGTCCCTTGGTTCTTC. This codes for CASSMTVPWFF. This chain joins TRBV2 and TRBJ2-1, with a tentative D call TRBD1 (5 bases). Trimming took 8 bases from V and 15 from J, leaving 17 bases between them. Germline assignment: CDR1 SNHLY and CDR2 FYNNEI. This CDR3 is built from 11 residues.

This clone turned up a few times. The chain uses TRBV20-1 and TRBJ1-2; a weak D match, TRBD1 (6 bases). V gave up 7 bases and J gave up 7 bases, with 10 bases separating them. CDR1 and CDR2 from the germline V gene are DFQATT and SNEGSKA (reference sequence). The CDR3 is 10 residues long. The CDR3 loop reads CSGQGSGYTF. The CDR3 DNA sequence: TGCAGTGGGCAGGGGAGTGGCTACACCTTC.

The chain carries TRBV5-1 and TRBJ1-5, with TRBD1 matching 9 bases. Germline-derived CDR1 and CDR2 are SGHRS and YFSETQ. The CDR3 loop spans 14 amino acids. V lost 4 bases and J lost 7; bases outside the gene matches: 6. The CDR3 DNA follows: TGCGCCAGCAGCCCGGGACAGGGAGCCCAGCCCCAGCATTTT. Protein sequence: CASSPGQGAQPQHF.

In its sample, this clone was seen a few times. This sequence joins TRBV2 and TRBJ1-2; D ambiguous. Germline V gives CDR1 SNHLY, CDR2 FYNNEI. This CDR3 is 11 amino acids long. The V end was cut by 7 bases, the J end by 8 bases, with 11 bases between. The CDR3 loop reads CASTGFGGYTF. In DNA form, the CDR3 reads TGTGCCAGCACGGGATTCGGAGGCTACACCTTC.

The table lists this clone with a few counts. The V gene is TRBV5-1, the J gene TRBJ2-7; 10 bases map to TRBD2. The trim removed 3 bases at V and 4 bases at J, leaving 13 bases unmatched. Germline CDR1 reads SGHRS; CDR2 reads YFSETQ. The CDR3 is 17 amino acids. The CDR3 spells CASSSTGPSGSGYEQYF. The CDR3 coding sequence is TGCGCCAGCAGCTCTACAGGCCCTAGCGGGAGTGGGTACGAGCAGTACTTC.

CDR3 DNA: TGTGCCAGCAGTTTTCCAGGGCAAACCTATGGCTACACCTTC. Translation gives CASSFPGQTYGYTF. V gene TRBV28 combines with J gene TRBJ1-2, with TRBD1 as a possible D gene (5 bases). Germline V gives CDR1 MDHEN, CDR2 SYDVKM. The CDR3 length is 14 residues. V was clipped by 3 bases and J by 4 bases, with 12 bases between them.

This sequence joins TRBV4-3 and TRBJ1-3; maybe TRBD1 (5 bases). This CDR3 comprises 15 residues. In germline, CDR1 is LGHNA, CDR2 YSLEER. Trimming took 0 bases from V and 1 from J, leaving 7 bases between them. The CDR3 sequence is CASSQEPGSGNTIYF. As DNA, the CDR3 is TGCGCCAGCAGCCAAGAGCCAGGGTCTGGAAACACCATATATTTT.

The V call is TRBV18, the J call TRBJ1-1; TRBD1 might be the D (6 bases). Germline lookup yields CDR1 KGHSH and CDR2 LQKENI. V was clipped by 3 bases and J by 3 bases, with 11 bases between them. The CDR3 extends over 14 amino acids. The CDR3 coding sequence is TGTGCCAGCTCACCTACAACAGGGTACACTGAAGCTTTCTTT. Protein sequence: CASSPTTGYTEAFF.

This clone was recorded a few times. CDR3 nucleotide sequence: TGTGCCAGCAGCCTTAAGCCGGGAACACCGACCTACAATGAGCAGTTCTTC. It specifies CASSLKPGTPTYNEQFF. The genes are TRBV14 and TRBJ2-1; D is perhaps TRBD2 (5 bases). Germline V lookup: CDR1 SGHDN, CDR2 FVKESK. This CDR3 region has 17 residues. V lost 4 bases and J 2 bases, leaving 18 bases between the germline ends.